This T cell receptor beta chain comes out of a study of cytomegalovirus exposure and HLA in healthy donors. In regard to this clone: Its antigen is undetermined.

Germline V gene data show CDR1 as MDHEN and CDR2 as SYDVKM. The germline V and J ends were trimmed by 7 bases and 2 bases, with 9 bases remaining between them. The CDR3 runs to 13 residues. General observations from the study: DRB1 showed the most TCR associations and HLA-C the fewest in a later analysis, as rates varied by HLA locus.

PCR primers comprised 60 Vbeta and 13 Jbeta primers. This table comes from immunoSEQ multiplex PCR, and its TCRdb copy is limited to in-frame clones, with some not included. The repertoire holds 270,000 or so clones, with about 93% as singletons. The receptor comes from a girl aged 2 to 9 in good health and CMV-seronegative. This chain joins TRBV28 and TRBJ1-5; no reliable D call. Sequenced input: PBMCs. The CDR3 here is CASNIEGNQPQHF. CDR3 nucleotide sequence: TGTGCCAGCAACATTGAGGGCAATCAGCCCCAGCATTTT.